This T cell receptor (beta chain) was documented in a study of Tregs in tolerant kidney transplant recipients. Using immunoSEQ multiplex PCR, the repertoire was profiled, and TCRdb retains in-frame clones only, with some absent. Of 45,000 to 55,000 clones in the sample, about 89% are singletons; the top ten hold about 16%. Regarding this clone: What it recognizes is unknown.

CDR1 and CDR2 from the germline V gene are SGDLS and YYNGEE. This CDR3 spans 14 amino acids. J was trimmed by 2 bases and V by 3 bases; bases with no gene match: 5. Mixed chimerism was transient after nonmyeloablative marrow transplants from related graft donors. Unstimulated Tregs (CD4+CD25+CD127-) and CD4+CD25- non-Tregs were sorted from PBMCs. The study's findings and limits: Validation in larger populations is needed because few patients were studied. Activated donor B cell expansion appeared to reveal the most relevant donor-specific TCRbeta repertoire. Biological reproducibility was not directly addressed in this study.

The sequence was collected from a human patient who received a combined kidney and bone marrow transplant. The graft donor may account for some of the T cells. The sequencing used CD8+ T cells from blood (PBMCs), collected 24 months after the transplant. V usage is TRBV9 and J usage is TRBJ2-7, with 7 positions matching TRBD1. The CDR3 DNA reads as TGTGCCAGCAGCGCCGGGACAGCCCCCTACGAGCAGTACTTC. Protein product: CASSAGTAPYEQYF.